Listed here is a single TCR beta chain. The data were produced by immunoSEQ multiplex PCR, yet TCRdb's version contains in-frame clones alone and is incomplete. Found here are about 14,000 clones, approximately 77% of them singletons; the top ten hold 36%. The entry originates in a study of OX40 agonist ivuxolimab in advanced cancers. About the research overall: The diagnoses of dose-escalation patients were hepatocellular carcinoma, melanoma, renal cell or head and neck cancer. Of mixed ages from about 20 to 80 and averaging about 56 years, the group was roughly 85% male.

Germline loops: CDR1 SNHLY, CDR2 FYNNEI. V lost 3 bases and J lost 7, with 9 bases in between. The CDR3 has 13 residues. This sequence originates from an adult with an advanced solid tumor such as melanoma, head and neck, liver or kidney cancer. The sample consisted of CD4+ or CD8+ T cells sorted from blood, taken in a trial of the OX40 agonist ivuxolimab. V and J are TRBV2 and TRBJ2-2; D is uncertain. The CDR3 DNA is TGTGCCAGCAGTGAGGGGTACGGCGGGGAGCTGTTTTTT. This codes for CASSEGYGGELFF. Drawing the rest from reference TRBV2 and TRBJ2-2, the complete variable domain is EPEVTQTPSHQVTQMGQEVILRCVPISNHLYFYWYRQILGQKVEFLVSFYNNEISEKSEIFDDQFSVERPDGSNFTLKIRSTKLEDSAMYFCASSEGYGGELFFGEGSRLTVL.